The next 16 T cell receptor beta chains were all read from a single sample in a study of blood T cells in healthy people across ages. Next came a second PCR, run for roughly 6 to 11 cycles, which used a sample-barcoded 5' primer along with a J-beta primer mix. TCRdb ran MiXCR on the 5' RACE reads and lists one entry per CDR3 protein. The table shows some 900,000 distinct CDR3 sequences, with 25% to 30% occurring only once. The material sequenced was blood. The receptors shown here come from a woman of 80 years or more in good health.

This clonotype was seen repeatedly, ten times or more. The chain recombines TRBV12-3 or TRBV12-4 with TRBJ1-2; 7 nucleotides agree with TRBD1. V lost 5 bases and J lost 7; bases outside the gene matches: 10. This CDR3 region has 14 residues. The CDR3 DNA is TGTGCCAGCAGTGCCCGGTACAGGGGCTCTGGCTACACCTTC. Its protein product is CASSARYRGSGYTF.

In its sample, this clonotype was seen many times. The chain is built from TRBV27 and TRBJ2-7, with D maybe TRBD1 (5 bases). CDR3 length: 15 residues. Trimming cost V 10 bases and J 1 base, with 20 bases left between them. Germline lookup yields CDR1 MNHEY and CDR2 SMNVEV (reference sequence). CDR3 protein: CATRRAYVGSYEQYF. The CDR3 nucleotides read TGTGCCACCCGCAGGGCCTACGTCGGATCCTACGAGCAGTACTTC.

This clonotype has a handful of counts. V gene TRBV2 combines with J gene TRBJ1-6; a weak D match, TRBD1 (6 bases). CDR1 is SNHLY and CDR2 is FYNNEI in the germline V gene. V lost 3 bases and J lost 8, with 11 bases in between. CDR3 size: 14 residues. The CDR3: CASSEGRGYSPLHF. The CDR3 DNA reads TGTGCCAGCAGTGAGGGCAGGGGTTATTCACCCCTCCACTTT. The full variable domain, with the rest looked up from reference TRBV2 and TRBJ1-6, is EPEVTQTPSHQVTQMGQEVILRCVPISNHLYFYWYRQILGQKVEFLVSFYNNEISEKSEIFDDQFSVERPDGSNFTLKIRSTKLEDSAMYFCASSEGRGYSPLHFGNGTRLTVT.

Concerning this clonotype itself: One junction end does not reproduce the germline sequence, and a read error may be involved. The rearrangement links TRBV5-6 to TRBJ2-1; 11 bases are shared with TRBD1. Germline V lookup: CDR1 SGHDT, CDR2 YYEEEE. CDR3 length: 15 residues. CDR3 nucleotides: TGTGCCGGCAGCAGGGACAGGGGGAATCGGAATGAGCAGTTCTTC. Encoded protein: CAGSRDRGNRNEQFF.

This clonotype was recorded many times. Here the CDR3 DNA reads TGTGCCAGCAGCTTAGTGGGTGGGATGAGCGGCACAGATACGCAGTATTTT. Protein sequence: CASSLVGGMSGTDTQYF. J is TRBJ2-3 and V is TRBV7-2; D is uncertain. Germline CDR1 reads SGHTA; CDR2 reads FQGNSA. The length of the CDR3 is 17 residues. Trimming removed 1 base at V and 1 base at J, with 15 bases between.

The chain carries TRBV20-1 and TRBJ2-1, with D uncertain. The CDR3 extends over 17 amino acids. Looked up from germline, CDR1 is DFQATT and CDR2 is SNEGSKA (reference sequence). Trimming cost V 0 bases and J 0 bases, with 15 bases left between them. For the CDR3, the DNA is TGCAGTGCTAGAGATCGACAACTCGATAGCTCCTACAATGAGCAGTTCTTC. Its translation: CSARDRQLDSSYNEQFF.

This clonotype has at least ten counts. The chain combines TRBV9 with TRBJ2-5; D may be TRBD1 (5 bases). Between the trimmed V and J ends, which lost 4 bases and 3 bases, there was a span of 16 bases. CDR3 length equals 15 residues. Germline V gene data show CDR1 as SGDLS and CDR2 as YYNGEE. CDR3 in amino acids: CASSSVFKGEETQYF. The CDR3 DNA reads TGTGCCAGCAGCTCTGTTTTTAAAGGGGAAGAGACCCAGTACTTC.

Turning to this clonotype: An end of the junction does not agree with germline; a read error may underlie this. The genes are TRBV7-2 and TRBJ2-3; D call uncertain. The germline gives CDR1 SGHTA, CDR2 FQGNSA. The CDR3 covers 14 residues. The CDR3 DNA follows: TGCGCCAGCAGCTTAGATGGCCCTCCAGATACGCAGTATTTT. It is translated as CASSLDGPPDTQYF.

This clonotype was seen many times. The CDR3 DNA reads TGCGCCAGCAGCCAGATTTTTGGGAGCACAGATACGCAGTATTTT. Translated: CASSQIFGSTDTQYF. The V call is TRBV4-3, the J call TRBJ2-3; no reliable D call. The CDR3 runs 15 residues. Germline CDR1 LGHNA, CDR2 YSLEER. The V and J ends lost 3 bases and 0 bases respectively, with 10 bases between them.

The V call is TRBV2, the J call TRBJ1-1; TRBD1 matches 7 bases. The CDR3 is 14 residues long. Germline assignment: CDR1 SNHLY and CDR2 FYNNEI. Trimming removed 11 bases from V and 3 bases from J; junction bases left unmatched: 12. Here the CDR3 reads CAGTGQAWDTEAFF. CDR3 in DNA: TGTGCCGGAACCGGACAGGCGTGGGACACTGAAGCTTTCTTT.

As concerns this clonotype: This may be a read error: a much more frequent sequence differs by one nucleotide. The V call is TRBV7-2, the J call TRBJ2-1; 8 positions match TRBD2. Germline assignment: CDR1 SGHTA and CDR2 FQGNSA. V trimming: 2 bases; J trimming: 7 bases; junction bases outside the gene matches: 4. The CDR3 extends over 14 amino acids. Written as DNA, the CDR3 is TGTGCCAGCAGCTTAATGCGGGGGGCGAATGAGCAGTTCTTC. Translating it yields CASSLMRGANEQFF.

This clonotype has a count of ten or more. This chain links TRBV29-1 with TRBJ1-2; weak D call: TRBD1 (5 bases). CDR1 is SQVTM and CDR2 is ANQGSEA in the germline V gene. CDR3 length equals 12 residues. With 4 bases removed from V and 6 bases from J, the gap between germline ends came to 12 bases. CDR3 amino acids: CSVGDLTHGYTF. For the CDR3, the DNA is TGCAGCGTTGGGGACCTAACACATGGCTACACCTTC.

This clonotype occurred many times. The CDR3 DNA sequence: TGTGCCAGCAGCTCCAGAGACGGTCAGGGTTTCAATGAGCAGTTCTTC. Amino acids: CASSSRDGQGFNEQFF. The chain couples TRBV11-2 to TRBJ2-1, with a weak D call TRBD1 (5 bases). The germline V and J ends were trimmed by 4 bases and 6 bases, with 19 bases remaining between them. The CDR3 runs 16 residues. The V gene's germline CDR1 is SGHAT and CDR2 FQNNGV.

About this clonotype: This may be a read error, as it is one base from a much larger clone. This chain links TRBV19 with TRBJ2-5; D possibly matches TRBD1 or TRBD2 (5 bases each). CDR3 size: 15 residues. V lost 4 bases, J lost 4 bases, and 16 bases lay in between. Per the germline V gene, CDR1 is LNHDA and CDR2 is SQIVND (reference sequence). The CDR3 DNA reads TGTGCCAGTAGTAAAGACCGGGACGACACAGAGACCCAGTACTTC. It codes for CASSKDRDDTETQYF.

The rearrangement links TRBV7-9 to TRBJ2-2; D perhaps matches TRBD2 (6 bases). From germline, CDR1 is SEHNR and CDR2 FQNEAQ (reference sequence). Trimming took off 2 bases at V and 3 bases at J, with 13 bases between the two ends. This CDR3 region has 16 residues. CDR3 in amino acids: CASSLPRGVDTGELFF. In DNA form, the CDR3 reads TGTGCCAGCAGCTTACCGCGGGGTGTCGACACCGGGGAGCTGTTTTTT.

The genes are TRBV21-1 and TRBJ2-3; the table's TRBD1 call for D was not verified on the DNA. TRBV21-1 is a listed pseudogene. The CDR3 has 17 residues. The CDR3 DNA follows: TGTGCCAGCAGCAAAGGGGAAAAATCAGGGGCCACAGATACGCAGTATTTT. Encoded protein: CASSKGEKSGATDTQYF.